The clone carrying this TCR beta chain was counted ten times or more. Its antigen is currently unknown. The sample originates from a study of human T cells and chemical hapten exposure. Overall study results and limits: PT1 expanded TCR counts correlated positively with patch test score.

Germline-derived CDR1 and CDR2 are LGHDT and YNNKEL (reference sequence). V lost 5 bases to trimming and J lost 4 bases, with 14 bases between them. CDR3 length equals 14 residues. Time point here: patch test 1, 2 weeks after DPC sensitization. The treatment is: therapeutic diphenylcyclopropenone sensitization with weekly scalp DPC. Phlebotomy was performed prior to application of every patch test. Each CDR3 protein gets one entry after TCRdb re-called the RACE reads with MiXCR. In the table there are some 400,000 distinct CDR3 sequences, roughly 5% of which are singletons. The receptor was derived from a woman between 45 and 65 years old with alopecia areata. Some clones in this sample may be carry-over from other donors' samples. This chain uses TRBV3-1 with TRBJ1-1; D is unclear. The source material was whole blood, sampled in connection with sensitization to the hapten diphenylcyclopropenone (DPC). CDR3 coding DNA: TGTGCCAGCAGCTTAATAAAGGGCGGCACTGAAGCTTTCTTT. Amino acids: CASSLIKGGTEAFF.